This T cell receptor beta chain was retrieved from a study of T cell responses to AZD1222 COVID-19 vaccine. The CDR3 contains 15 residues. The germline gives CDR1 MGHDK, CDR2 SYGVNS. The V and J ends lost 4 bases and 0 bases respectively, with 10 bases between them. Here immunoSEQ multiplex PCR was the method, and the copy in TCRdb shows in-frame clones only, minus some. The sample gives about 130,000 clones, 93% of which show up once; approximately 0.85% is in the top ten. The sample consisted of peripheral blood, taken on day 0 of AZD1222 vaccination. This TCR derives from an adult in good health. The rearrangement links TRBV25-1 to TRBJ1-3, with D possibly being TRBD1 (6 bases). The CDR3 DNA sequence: TGTGCCAGCAGTGTTGGGGGCTTCTCTGGAAACACCATATATTTT. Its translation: CASSVGGFSGNTIYF.